This T cell receptor (beta chain) was identified during a study of blood T cell repertoires in COVID-19. Study background: COVID-19 samples from acute and convalescent phases originated in the United States, Italy and Spain. T cells, B-cell-depleted T cells, or PBMCs supplied cDNA or gDNA.

In the source study's methods: Estimated nucleated cell counts came from reference gene primer amplification. Profiled with immunoSEQ multiplex PCR; TCRdb holds only in-frame clones, not every one. V, J and clone size are taken as reported in that table, and D and trimming were inferred from the DNA itself. This table has more than 90,000 clones, roughly 82% appearing once. This clone was found many times. The CDR3 loop spans 15 amino acids. The germline V and J ends were trimmed by 1 base and 0 bases, with 7 bases remaining between them. Germline V gene data show CDR1 as ENHRY and CDR2 as SYGVKD. J is TRBJ1-5 and V is TRBV10-3; a weak D match, TRBD1 (5 bases). The clonotype comes from a man aged 80 or over with acute or convalescent COVID-19. The sample was peripheral blood. The CDR3: CAISEYGGSNQPQHF. CDR3 bases: TGTGCCATCAGTGAGTACGGGGGTAGCAATCAGCCCCAGCATTTT.